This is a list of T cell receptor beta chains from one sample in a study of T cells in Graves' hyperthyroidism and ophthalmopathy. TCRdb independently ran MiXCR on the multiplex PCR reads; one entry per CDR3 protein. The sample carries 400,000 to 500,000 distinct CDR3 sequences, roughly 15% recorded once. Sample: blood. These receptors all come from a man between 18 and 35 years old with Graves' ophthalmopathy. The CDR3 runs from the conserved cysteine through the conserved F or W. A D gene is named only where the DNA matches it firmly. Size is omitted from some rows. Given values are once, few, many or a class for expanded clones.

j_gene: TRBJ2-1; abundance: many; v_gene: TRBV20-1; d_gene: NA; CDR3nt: TGCAGCGGGACTCCTTACAATGAGCAGTTCTTC; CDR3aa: CSGTPYNEQFF
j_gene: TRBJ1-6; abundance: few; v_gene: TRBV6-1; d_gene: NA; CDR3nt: TGTGCCGGGGGGCCGACCCTAAATTCACCCCTCCACTTT; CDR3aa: CAGGPTLNSPLHF
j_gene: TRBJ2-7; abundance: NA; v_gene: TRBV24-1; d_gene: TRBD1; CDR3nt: TGTGCCACCAGTGATTGGACAGGGACAGGGGATGTAGATGAGCAGTACTTC; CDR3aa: CATSDWTGTGDVDEQYF
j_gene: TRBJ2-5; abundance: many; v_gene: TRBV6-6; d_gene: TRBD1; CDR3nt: TGTGCCAGCAGTTACCCAGACAGGGGTCAGACCCAGTACTTC; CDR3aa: CASSYPDRGQTQYF
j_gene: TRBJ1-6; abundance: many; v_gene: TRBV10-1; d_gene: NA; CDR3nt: TGCGCCAGCAGTGAGTCGTCAGGGAGTTCACCCCTCCACTTT; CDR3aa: CASSESSGSSPLHF
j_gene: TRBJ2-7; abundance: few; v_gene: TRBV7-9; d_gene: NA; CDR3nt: TGTGCCGGCAGCACCTACCCGGGAATCTCCTACGAGCAGTACTTC; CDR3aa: CAGSTYPGISYEQYF
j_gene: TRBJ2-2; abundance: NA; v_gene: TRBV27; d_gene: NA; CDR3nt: TGTGCCACTTCTTATCGGGGGAACACCGGGGAGCTGTTTTTT; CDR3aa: CATSYRGNTGELFF
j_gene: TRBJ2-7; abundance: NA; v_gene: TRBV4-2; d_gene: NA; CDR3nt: TGTGCCAGCAGCCAAGAAGCGCAGGGGAGCTCCTACGAGCAGTACTTC; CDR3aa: CASSQEAQGSSYEQYF
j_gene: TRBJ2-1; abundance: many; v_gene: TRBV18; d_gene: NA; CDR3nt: TGTGCCAGCTCAGCGGCACAGGGTTTCAATGAGCAGTTCTTC; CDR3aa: CASSAAQGFNEQFF
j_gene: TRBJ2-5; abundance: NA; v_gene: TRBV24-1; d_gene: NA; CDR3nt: TGTGCCACCAGTGACTCCAACAGGGTCCAAGAGACCCAGTACTTC; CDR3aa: CATSDSNRVQETQYF
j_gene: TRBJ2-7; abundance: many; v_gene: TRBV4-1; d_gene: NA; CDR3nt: TGCGCCAGCAGCCAAGACGGTGGATACGAGCAGTACTTC; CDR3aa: CASSQDGGYEQYF
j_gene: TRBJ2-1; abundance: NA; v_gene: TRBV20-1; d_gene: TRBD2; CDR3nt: TGCAGTGCTAGAGCCGGGACTAGCGGGAGTGCATCCTACAATGAGCAGTTCTTC; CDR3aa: CSARAGTSGSASYNEQFF
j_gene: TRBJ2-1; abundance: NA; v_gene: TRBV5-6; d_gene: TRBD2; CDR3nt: TGTGCCAGCAGCCAGGGACTAGCGGGATGGGAGCAGTTCTTC; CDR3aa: CASSQGLAGWEQFF
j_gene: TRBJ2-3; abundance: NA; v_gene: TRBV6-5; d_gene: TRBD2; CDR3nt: TGTGCCAGCAGTTATGGACTAGCGGGGGGGGGGGATACGCAGTATTTT; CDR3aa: CASSYGLAGGGDTQYF
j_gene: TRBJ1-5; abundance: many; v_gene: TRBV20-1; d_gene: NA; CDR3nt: TGCAGTGCTATACAGGATGTTATTCAGCCCCAGCATTTT; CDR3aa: CSAIQDVIQPQHF
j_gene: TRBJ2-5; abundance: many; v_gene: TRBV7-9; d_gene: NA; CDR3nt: TGTGCCAGCGGTCACCCAGAGACCCAGTACTTC; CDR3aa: CASGHPETQYF
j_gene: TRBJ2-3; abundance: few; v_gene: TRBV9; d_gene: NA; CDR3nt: TGTGCCAGCAGTGAACCTGACTCTAGCACAGATACGCAGTATTTT; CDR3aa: CASSEPDSSTDTQYF
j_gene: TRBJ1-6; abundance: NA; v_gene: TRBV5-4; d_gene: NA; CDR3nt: TGTGCCAGCACCGACGGTAGGGCCGATTCACCCCTCCACTTT; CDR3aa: CASTDGRADSPLHF
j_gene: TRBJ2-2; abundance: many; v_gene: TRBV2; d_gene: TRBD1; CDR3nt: TGTGCCAGCAGTGTGGACAGGGCCGACACCGGGGAGCTGTTTTTT; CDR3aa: CASSVDRADTGELFF
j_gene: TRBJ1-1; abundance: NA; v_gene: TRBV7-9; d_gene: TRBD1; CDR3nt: TGTACCAGCAGCTTAGACAGGGTCGGGCTGAACACTGAAGCTTTCTTT; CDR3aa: CTSSLDRVGLNTEAFF
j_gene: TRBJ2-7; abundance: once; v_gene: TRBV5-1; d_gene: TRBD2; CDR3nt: TGCGCCAGCAGCAGAGGGACTAGCGGGGCCTACTCCTACAATGAGCAGTACTTC; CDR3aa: CASSRGTSGAYSYNEQYF
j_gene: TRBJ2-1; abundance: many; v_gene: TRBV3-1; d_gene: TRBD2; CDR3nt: TGTGCCAGCAGACGAAAAGAGGCGGCTAGCGGGGGGGCGATCCACAATGAGCAGTTCTTC; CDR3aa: CASRRKEAASGGAIHNEQFF
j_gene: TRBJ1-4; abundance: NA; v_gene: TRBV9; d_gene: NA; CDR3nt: TGTGCCAGCAGCACACATTTCGGAGGGGATGAAAAACTGTTTTTT; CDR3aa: CASSTHFGGDEKLFF
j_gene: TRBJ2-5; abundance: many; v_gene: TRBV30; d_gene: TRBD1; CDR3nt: TGTGCCGTTGCCAATCTCCGGGACAGGGCCGAGACCCAGTACTTC; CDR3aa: CAVANLRDRAETQYF
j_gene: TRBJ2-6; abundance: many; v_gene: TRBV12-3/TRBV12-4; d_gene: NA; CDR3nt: TGTGCCAGCAGCCTGACAGCAGGGGCCAACGTCCTGACTTTC; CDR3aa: CASSLTAGANVLTF
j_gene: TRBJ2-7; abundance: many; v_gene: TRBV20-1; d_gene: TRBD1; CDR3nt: TGCAGTGCTAGTATCCAGGACAGGGGAAATTCCTACGAGCAGTACTTC; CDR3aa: CSASIQDRGNSYEQYF
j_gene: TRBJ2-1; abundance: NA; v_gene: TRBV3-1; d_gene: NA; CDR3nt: TGTGCCAGCAGCCTCCGGACTACACTAGGCAATGAGCAGTTCTTC; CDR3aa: CASSLRTTLGNEQFF
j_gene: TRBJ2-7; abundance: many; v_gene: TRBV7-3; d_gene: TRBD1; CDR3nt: TGTGCCAGCAGCTTCTCCGGGACAGGGAACTACGAGCAGTACTTC; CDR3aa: CASSFSGTGNYEQYF
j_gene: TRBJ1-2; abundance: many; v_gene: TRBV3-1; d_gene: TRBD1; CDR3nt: TGTGCCAGCAGCCAAGAGGACAGGGGACTGCGCTACACCTTC; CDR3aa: CASSQEDRGLRYTF
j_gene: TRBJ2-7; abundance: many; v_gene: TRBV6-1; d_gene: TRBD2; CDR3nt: TGTGCCAGCAGCGGGGGGGGCCGCTACGAGCAGTACTTC; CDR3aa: CASSGGGRYEQYF
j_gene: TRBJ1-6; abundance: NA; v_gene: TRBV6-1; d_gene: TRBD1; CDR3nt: TGTGCCAGCTGCCGGGACAGGGGGCTTTCACCCCTCCACTTT; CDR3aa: CASCRDRGLSPLHF